The clone carrying this T cell receptor beta chain was picked up a small number of times. This record comes from a study of human T cells and chemical hapten exposure. Stated time point: patch test 2, 6 weeks after DPC sensitization. Treatment defined: therapeutic diphenylcyclopropenone sensitization with weekly scalp DPC. Each CDR3 protein is one row after TCRdb ran MiXCR on the RACE reads. The data hold about 84,000 distinct CDR3 sequences, with 10% observed a single time. J was trimmed by 6 bases and V by 5 bases; bases with no gene match: 5. The CDR3 consists of 14 residues. Per the germline V gene, CDR1 is SGHVS and CDR2 is FQNEAQ.

Source: whole blood, taken in connection with sensitization to the hapten diphenylcyclopropenone (DPC). J is TRBJ2-1 and V is TRBV7-8, with 9 positions matching TRBD2. The sequence was obtained from a woman between 45 and 60 years old with alopecia areata. Some clones in this sample may be carry-over from other donors' samples. CDR3 amino acids: CASSHSGRGNEQFF. The CDR3 bases are TGTGCCAGCAGCCATAGCGGGAGAGGCAATGAGCAGTTCTTC.